Listed here are 24 T cell receptor beta chains from one sample, sequenced in a study of blood T cell repertoires in COVID-19. Sequenced by immunoSEQ multiplex PCR; TCRdb stores in-frame clones only, minus some. The table has fewer than 150,000 clones, around 88% seen once. The sequencing input was peripheral blood. Every receptor here comes from a woman between 45 and 65 years old who had recovered from COVID-19.

The chain carries TRBV2 and TRBJ2-7; 7 bases fit TRBD1. V lost 6 bases and J lost 2; bases outside the gene matches: 4. Germline V CDR1 and CDR2: SNHLY, FYNNEI. CDR3 length: 13 amino acids. The CDR3 sequence is CASSQGQTYEQYF. In DNA form, the CDR3 reads TGTGCCAGCAGCCAGGGACAGACCTACGAGCAGTACTTC.

The chain uses TRBV20-1 and TRBJ2-1; D is unclear. The CDR3 spans 10 residues. Germline lookup yields CDR1 DFQATT and CDR2 SNEGSKA (reference sequence). The V and J ends lost 4 bases and 10 bases respectively, with 8 bases between them. CDR3 sequence (DNA): TGCAGTGCTAAACTTGAGGAGCAGTTCTTC. Amino acid sequence: CSAKLEEQFF.

The chain recombines TRBV5-1 with TRBJ2-1; 7 nucleotides match TRBD2. The CDR3 extends over 14 amino acids. The V gene end was trimmed by 3 bases and the J gene end by 13 bases; junction bases not matched to a gene: 13. Per the germline V gene, CDR1 is SGHRS and CDR2 is YFSETQ. CDR3 protein: CASSWGTIGSEQFF. DNA for the CDR3: TGCGCCAGCAGCTGGGGGACTATAGGGAGTGAACAGTTCTTC. Variable domain in full (rest from reference TRBV5-1 and TRBJ2-1): KAGVTQTPRYLIKTRGQQVTLSCSPISGHRSVSWYQQTPGQGLQFLFEYFSETQRNKGNFPGRFSGRQFSNSRSEMNVSTLELGDSALYLCASSWGTIGSEQFFGPGTRLTVL.

The chain is built from TRBV2 and TRBJ1-3; 8 bases agree with TRBD1. Germline loops: CDR1 SNHLY, CDR2 FYNNEI. CDR3 length: 14 residues. V trimming: 6 bases; J trimming: 2 bases; junction bases outside the gene matches: 3. CDR3: CASRVDRAGNTIYF. For the CDR3, the DNA is TGTGCCAGCAGGGTGGACAGGGCTGGAAACACCATATATTTT.

The chain carries TRBV11-2 and TRBJ2-4; TRBD2 is a possible D gene (6 bases). V gave up 4 bases and J gave up 7 bases, with 14 bases separating them. Looked up from germline, CDR1 is SGHAT and CDR2 is FQNNGV. This CDR3 is built from 14 residues. DNA of the CDR3: TGTGCCAGCAGCTCCGGGCGGCTAGCGAACATTCAGTACTTC. Translation: CASSSGRLANIQYF.

The rearrangement joins TRBV21-1 to TRBJ1-5. TRBV21-1 is noted as a pseudogene. CDR3 length: 14 amino acids. As DNA, the CDR3 is TGTGCCAGCAGCAAACGGGGTCAGAGGGAGCCCCAGCATTTT. Residues: CASSKRGQREPQHF.

This rearrangement joins TRBV7-2 to TRBJ2-5; 10 bases line up with TRBD2. The trim removed 5 bases at V and 1 base at J, leaving 1 base unmatched. This CDR3 spans 14 amino acids. Germline CDR1 and CDR2: SGHTA and FQGNSA. CDR3 DNA: TGTGCCAGCAGCCCTAGCGGGGGCCAAGAGACCCAGTACTTC. Amino acid sequence: CASSPSGGQETQYF.

V is TRBV15 and J is TRBJ1-2; 9 nucleotides align to TRBD1. The germline gives CDR1 LNHNV, CDR2 YYDKDF (reference sequence). This CDR3 has 15 residues. After removal of 5 bases from V and 4 bases from J, the junction contained 8 bases not matched to a gene. As DNA, the CDR3 is TGTGCCACCAGCGCTAACAGACAGGGGGTCTATGGCTACACCTTC. Encoded protein: CATSANRQGVYGYTF.

The chain joins TRBV19 to TRBJ1-6; 9 bases are shared with TRBD1. The length of the CDR3 is 14 residues. After removal of 6 bases from V and 7 bases from J, the junction contained 4 bases not matched to a gene. From germline, CDR1 is LNHDA and CDR2 SQIVND (reference sequence). This CDR3 reads CASRNDRGNSPLHF. In nucleotides, the CDR3 is TGTGCCAGTAGAAATGACAGGGGGAATTCACCCCTCCACTTT.

The V call is TRBV9, the J call TRBJ1-3; no firm D call. Looked up from germline, CDR1 is SGDLS and CDR2 is YYNGEE. The CDR3 length is 15 residues. V was pared by 4 bases and J by 4 bases, with 15 bases between. The CDR3, as DNA: TGTGCCAGCAGCCCCGGACCGCCGGGAGGAAACACCATATATTTT. Its translation: CASSPGPPGGNTIYF. Full variable domain (rest looked up from reference TRBV9 and TRBJ1-3): DSGVTQTPKHLITATGQRVTLRCSPRSGDLSVYWYQQSLDQGLQFLIQYYNGEERAKGNILERFSAQQFPDLHSELNLSSLELGDSALYFCASSPGPPGGNTIYFGEGSWLTVV.

This clone was found once. V and J are TRBV18 and TRBJ2-1; 14 bases line up with TRBD2. J gave up 2 bases and V 6 bases, and 12 bases lay outside the gene matches. This CDR3 is 19 amino acids long. Germline CDR1 reads KGHSH; CDR2 reads LQKENI. The CDR3 DNA sequence: TGTGCCAGCTCGCCATCGGGACTAGCGGGGGCCGGAGCCTACAATGAGCAGTTCTTC. Its translation is CASSPSGLAGAGAYNEQFF.

The CDR3 spells CASSVSGGSTEQFF. The DNA for the CDR3 is TGTGCCAGCAGTGTTAGCGGGGGGTCAACCGAGCAGTTCTTC. The chain uses TRBV6-4 and TRBJ2-1; 10 bases align to TRBD2. Germline values: CDR1 MRHNA, CDR2 SNTAGT. After removal of 4 bases from V and 10 bases from J, the junction contained 7 bases not matched to a gene. The CDR3 spans 14 residues.

The V and J genes are TRBV5-6 and TRBJ1-2; 7 bases align to TRBD1. CDR3 length: 15 amino acids. Losses at the gene ends were 0 bases for V and 7 bases for J; bases not matched to a gene: 9. Germline assignment: CDR1 SGHDT and CDR2 YYEEEE. CDR3 loop: CASSLVVGTESGYTF. The CDR3 DNA is TGTGCCAGCAGCTTGGTCGTGGGGACAGAGTCTGGCTACACCTTC. Drawing the rest from reference TRBV5-6 and TRBJ1-2, the complete variable domain is DAGVTQSPTHLIKTRGQQVTLRCSPKSGHDTVSWYQQALGQGPQFIFQYYEEEERQRGNFPDRFSGHQFPNYSSELNVNALLLGDSALYLCASSLVVGTESGYTFGSGTRLTVV.

This clone was picked up a small number of times. V gene TRBV19 combines with J gene TRBJ1-2; 9 positions match TRBD1. The CDR3 spans 16 residues. Germline CDR1 reads LNHDA; CDR2 reads SQIVND (reference sequence). V lost 2 bases, J lost 4 bases, and 8 bases stayed unmatched. The chain's CDR3 is CASSIIGTGLTYGYTF. CDR3 nucleotide sequence: TGTGCCAGTAGTATAATAGGGACAGGGCTCACCTATGGCTACACCTTC.

V and J are TRBV25-1 and TRBJ2-2, with D hard to call. CDR1 MGHDK and CDR2 SYGVNS come from the germline V gene. The CDR3 spans 13 residues. Trimming took off 7 bases at V and 1 base at J, with 7 bases between the two ends. CDR3 amino acids: CASKQENTGELFF. The CDR3 DNA is TGTGCCAGCAAGCAGGAGAACACCGGGGAGCTGTTTTTT.

J is TRBJ2-5 and V is TRBV4-3; possible D gene TRBD2, 6 bases. Trimming pared 3 bases from V and 4 bases from J, leaving 15 bases between. CDR3 length: 15 residues. CDR1 and CDR2 from the germline V gene are LGHNA and YSLEER. The CDR3 coding sequence is TGCGCCAGCAGCCAGCGGGTGGGGGGTGGAGAGACCCAGTACTTC. It codes for CASSQRVGGGETQYF.

The chain combines TRBV10-3 with TRBJ2-1, with a weak D call TRBD2 (5 bases). Germline CDR1 is ENHRY and CDR2 is SYGVKD. V lost 6 bases and J lost 10, with 16 bases in between. The CDR3 runs to 13 residues. Here the CDR3 reads CAIRDPPEREQFF. For the CDR3, the DNA is TGTGCCATCAGGGACCCTCCGGAGCGGGAGCAGTTCTTC.

The chain carries TRBV7-9 and TRBJ2-2; D uncertain. V lost 5 bases and J 8 bases, leaving 3 bases between the germline ends. The CDR3 loop spans 10 amino acids. Germline loops: CDR1 SEHNR, CDR2 FQNEAQ (reference sequence). The CDR3 DNA reads as TGTGCCAGCAGCCTAGGGGAGCTGTTTTTT. Residues: CASSLGELFF.

This chain links TRBV18 with TRBJ2-7; TRBD2 matches at 7 bases. The germline gives CDR1 KGHSH, CDR2 LQKENI. V was pared by 3 bases and J by 2 bases, with 7 bases of the junction left unmatched. The length of the CDR3 is 15 residues. CDR3 protein: CASSPSGGVAYEQYF. CDR3 in DNA: TGTGCCAGCTCACCTTCGGGGGGAGTCGCCTACGAGCAGTACTTC.

The chain carries TRBV18 and TRBJ1-2; D perhaps matches TRBD1 (6 bases). CDR1 and CDR2 (germline): KGHSH, LQKENI. The CDR3 consists of 15 residues. The germline V and J ends were trimmed by 0 bases and 7 bases, with 15 bases remaining between them. In nucleotides, the CDR3 is TGTGCCAGCTCACCACCCACTTCAGGGGCGACTGGCTACACCTTC. It yields the protein CASSPPTSGATGYTF.

The genes are TRBV11-3 and TRBJ2-2; D possibly corresponds to TRBD2 (6 bases). V dropped 3 bases and J dropped 7 bases, with 15 bases sitting between them. Germline CDR1 SGHNT, CDR2 YENEEA. This CDR3 comprises 15 residues. The CDR3 here is CASSFSGVFSGELFF. The CDR3 DNA is TGTGCCAGCAGCTTTTCGGGAGTTTTTAGCGGGGAGCTGTTTTTT.

This clone was recorded once. V usage is TRBV7-9 and J usage is TRBJ2-3; D may be TRBD2 (5 bases). Germline V gene lookup returns CDR1 SEHNR and CDR2 FQNEAQ (reference sequence). Trimming removed 2 bases from V and 3 bases from J, with 18 bases in between. This CDR3 has 17 amino acids. The CDR3 bases are TGTGCCAGCAGCTTAAGCTTTCCGGGGTTGGGGACAGATACGCAGTATTTT. The encoded protein is CASSLSFPGLGTDTQYF.

This chain links TRBV6-5 with TRBJ1-2, with D maybe TRBD1 (5 bases). Germline values: CDR1 MNHEY, CDR2 SVGAGI. This CDR3 has 14 residues. V lost 10 bases and J lost 4, with 19 bases in between. CDR3 protein: CAISLDTSGYGYTF. For the CDR3, the DNA is TGTGCCATTTCACTGGACACTTCGGGCTATGGCTACACCTTC.

Here the CDR3 DNA reads TGTGCCAGCAGCCAACCCGGGACAGGGGGCTCTGAGACCCAGTACTTC. Protein product: CASSQPGTGGSETQYF. The chain couples TRBV4-2 to TRBJ2-5; TRBD1 matches at 12 bases. Germline V gives CDR1 LGHNA, CDR2 YNFKEQ. V lost 2 bases, J lost 5 bases, and 6 bases stayed unmatched. This CDR3 region has 16 residues.